Each of the 6 T cell receptor beta chains below was sequenced from the same sample in a study of OX40 agonist ivuxolimab in advanced cancers. Some clones are missing from TCRdb's copy, which holds only in-frame ones; the method was immunoSEQ multiplex PCR. This sample has 50,000 to 65,000 clones, with 65% to 85% found just once. The material sequenced was CD4+ or CD8+ T cells sorted from blood, taken in a trial of the OX40 agonist ivuxolimab. The receptors were gathered from an adult with an advanced solid tumor such as melanoma, head and neck, liver or kidney cancer.

The chain recombines TRBV28 with TRBJ1-1; no reliable D call. This CDR3 is 16 amino acids long. Germline CDR1 is MDHEN and CDR2 is SYDVKM. V was shortened by 1 base and J by 2 bases, with 14 bases between the two germline ends. CDR3 amino acids: CASSLSFVDPNTEAFF. CDR3 sequence (DNA): TGTGCCAGCAGTTTATCGTTCGTGGACCCTAACACTGAAGCTTTCTTT.

The chain employs TRBV28 and TRBJ1-3; 7 bases match TRBD1. The V gene's germline CDR1 is MDHEN and CDR2 SYDVKM. The CDR3 totals 15 residues. V gave up 4 bases and J gave up 7 bases; unmatched junction bases: 10. The CDR3 loop is CASSSRDSVPNTIYF. CDR3 nucleotides: TGTGCCAGCAGTTCCCGGGACAGTGTACCGAACACCATATATTTT.

The chain combines TRBV7-2 with TRBJ1-2; TRBD1 aligns across 7 bases. J was trimmed by 7 bases and V by 5 bases; bases with no gene match: 7. This CDR3 contains 13 residues. In germline, CDR1 is SGHTA, CDR2 FQGNSA. CDR3 region: CASSLQGFGGYTF. In DNA, the CDR3 is TGTGCCAGCAGCCTACAGGGGTTTGGTGGCTACACCTTC.

The chain couples TRBV7-9 to TRBJ2-3; D possibly corresponds to TRBD1 (6 bases). Germline V gives CDR1 SEHNR, CDR2 FQNEAQ (reference sequence). V lost 7 bases and J 4 bases, leaving 15 bases between the germline ends. CDR3 length equals 14 residues. CDR3 bases: TGTGCCAGCACCCTTGACAGGACCTCAGATACGCAGTATTTT. Translating gives CASTLDRTSDTQYF.

V is TRBV5-6 and J is TRBJ1-1, with 7 bases fitting TRBD1. CDR1 SGHDT and CDR2 YYEEEE come from the germline V gene. The CDR3 is 15 amino acids. V shed 6 bases, J shed 0 bases, and the junction held 8 bases outside the gene matches. Here the CDR3 DNA reads TGTGCCAGCACCGAACAGGGGACCATGAACACTGAAGCTTTCTTT. Its translation is CASTEQGTMNTEAFF.

The V and J genes are TRBV19 and TRBJ2-3; TRBD2 matches at 8 bases. V lost 4 bases to trimming and J lost 1 base; unmatched junction nucleotides: 4. The CDR3 consists of 15 residues. Looked up from germline, CDR1 is LNHDA and CDR2 is SQIVND (reference sequence). The chain's CDR3 is CASSKDSGGTDTQYF. The CDR3 DNA sequence: TGTGCCAGTAGTAAGGATAGCGGGGGCACAGATACGCAGTATTTT.